This T cell receptor (beta chain) was recorded in a study of technical replicates of blood from a few donors. Per germline, CDR1 MDHEN and CDR2 SYDVKM. Trimming removed 6 bases from V and 5 bases from J; junction bases left unmatched: 4. There are 13 residues in the CDR3. Sequencing used immunoSEQ multiplex PCR; TCRdb keeps in-frame clones, though not all of them. The sample gives tens of thousands of clones, roughly 96% of which show up once; over 0.25% is in the top ten. This receptor was obtained from a human donor in good health. Sequencing was done on a sample of T cells isolated from PBMCs. The rearrangement joins TRBV28 to TRBJ2-5; 9 bases are shared with TRBD1. CDR3 sequence reads: CASRQGARETQYF. For the CDR3, the DNA is TGTGCCAGCAGACAGGGGGCGCGTGAGACCCAGTACTTC.